The 22 T cell receptor beta chains in this list originate from one sample, sequenced in a study of blood T cell repertoires in COVID-19. Generated by immunoSEQ multiplex PCR, the TCRdb table keeps only in-frame clones and is missing some. Of about 370,000 clones listed, approximately 93% are singletons. Sequencing was done on a sample of PBMCs or T cells enriched from blood (not recorded which). These receptors originate from a middle-aged woman who had been exposed to COVID-19.

This chain joins TRBV28 and TRBJ1-2; D not certain. The CDR3 runs to 14 residues. The V end was cut by 3 bases, the J end by 7 bases, with 15 bases between. CDR1 is MDHEN, CDR2 SYDVKM, per germline. This CDR3 reads CASSFRFGYGGYTF. The CDR3 nucleotides read TGTGCCAGCAGTTTTCGTTTCGGGTACGGTGGCTACACCTTC.

The chain carries TRBV6-5 and TRBJ1-1, with D uncertain. CDR3 length equals 14 residues. Trimming removed 6 bases at V and 0 bases at J, with 11 bases between. Germline assignment: CDR1 MNHEY and CDR2 SVGAGI. The CDR3 region has the DNA TGTGCCAGCAGCCGCTCGGGGATGAACACTGAAGCTTTCTTT. Its protein is CASSRSGMNTEAFF.

This clone was detected a few times. This chain links TRBV5-4 with TRBJ2-7, with 7 bases matching TRBD2. This CDR3 is 17 amino acids long. Germline CDR1 and CDR2: SGHNT and YYREEE (reference sequence). V lost 2 bases and J lost 0; bases outside the gene matches: 11. This CDR3 is CASSFVGMGGISYEQYF. The CDR3 bases are TGTGCCAGCAGCTTCGTTGGAATGGGGGGGATCTCCTACGAGCAGTACTTC.

The chain uses TRBV30 and TRBJ2-5, with 7 bases identical to TRBD2. The germline CDR1 and CDR2 sequences are GTSNPN and SVGIG (reference sequence). With V trimmed by 5 bases and J by 4 bases, 7 bases remained unmatched. The CDR3 sequence is 13 residues long. As DNA, the CDR3 is TGTGCCTGGGGAACGGGGAGGGGAGAGACCCAGTACTTC. It encodes CAWGTGRGETQYF.

This chain links TRBV19 with TRBJ1-1; 8 positions agree with TRBD1. The CDR3 is 15 amino acids. The junction had 2 bases not matched to a gene; V was cut back by 1 base and J by 1 base. CDR1 LNHDA and CDR2 SQIVND come from the germline V gene (reference sequence). This chain's CDR3 is CASSIVGTGNTEAFF. DNA of the CDR3: TGTGCCAGTAGTATAGTCGGGACAGGGAACACTGAAGCTTTCTTT.

The chain couples TRBV2 to TRBJ2-7; D may be TRBD1 (7 bases). Germline V gene data show CDR1 as SNHLY and CDR2 as FYNNEI. V lost 2 bases and J 3 bases, leaving 17 bases between the germline ends. The CDR3 spans 16 residues. CDR3 in DNA: TGTGCCAGCAGTGAATCGGAGGGGGCGCTTATCTACGAGCAGTACTTC. The encoded protein is CASSESEGALIYEQYF.

V and J are TRBV15 and TRBJ1-3; D might be TRBD1 (6 bases). CDR3 size: 15 residues. Trimming pared 4 bases from V and 0 bases from J, leaving 10 bases between. CDR1 is LNHNV and CDR2 is YYDKDF in the germline V gene (reference sequence). The CDR3 is CATSMDRSSGNTIYF. CDR3 nucleotides: TGTGCCACCAGCATGGACAGAAGCTCTGGAAACACCATATATTTT.

The chain has TRBV30 and TRBJ2-2; TRBD2 matches at 12 bases. The CDR3 totals 15 residues. With 7 bases clipped from V and 5 bases from J, the junction kept 8 bases outside the gene matches. The germline CDR1 and CDR2 sequences are GTSNPN and SVGIG (reference sequence). CDR3 residues: CALDTSGRYTGELFF. The DNA for the CDR3 is TGTGCCTTGGATACTAGCGGGAGGTATACCGGGGAGCTGTTTTTT.

J is TRBJ1-2 and V is TRBV19, with 7 bases fitting TRBD1. Per the germline V gene, CDR1 is LNHDA and CDR2 is SQIVND (reference sequence). J was trimmed by 4 bases and V by 7 bases; bases with no gene match: 12. The CDR3 is 15 amino acids. The CDR3 DNA reads TGTGCCAGTAACCTAAAGACAGGGAACTCCTATGGCTACACCTTC. Translated, it gives CASNLKTGNSYGYTF.

The genes are TRBV7-9 and TRBJ1-3; perhaps TRBD1 as D (5 bases). Germline V CDR1 and CDR2: SEHNR, FQNEAQ (reference sequence). This CDR3 is built from 15 residues. Trimming pared 11 bases from V and 0 bases from J, leaving 17 bases between. CDR3 nucleotides: TGTGCCTGGCCGGGGGATCCCGTCTCTGGAAACACCATATATTTT. Its translation: CAWPGDPVSGNTIYF. Looking up the rest from reference TRBV7-9 and TRBJ1-3 gives the full variable domain: DTGVSQNPRHKITKRGQNVTFRCDPISEHNRLYWYRQTLGQGPEFLTYFQNEAQLEKSRLLSDRFSAERPKGSFSTLEIQRTEQGDSAMYLCAWPGDPVSGNTIYFGEGSWLTVV.

This clone has just a few counts. This sequence joins TRBV5-4 and TRBJ1-1; D gene uncertain. Germline values: CDR1 SGHNT, CDR2 YYREEE (reference sequence). The ends were cut back, 0 bases at V and 6 bases at J, with 9 bases in the middle. The CDR3 length is 13 residues. Here the CDR3 reads CASSLALRAEAFF. The CDR3 nucleotides read TGTGCCAGCAGCTTGGCCTTACGGGCTGAAGCTTTCTTT.

This chain uses TRBV6-2 or TRBV6-3 with TRBJ2-1; 8 bases are shared with TRBD2. The germline V gene has CDR1 MNHEY and CDR2 SVGEGT. The CDR3 loop spans 21 amino acids. J was trimmed by 0 bases and V by 4 bases; bases with no gene match: 20. The CDR3 nucleotides read TGTGCCAGCAGTTCTGCCTACGAAACTAGCGGTCTAGATTTCTCCTACAATGAGCAGTTCTTC. Translating gives CASSSAYETSGLDFSYNEQFF.

This chain uses TRBV7-9 with TRBJ1-1; D is possibly TRBD1 (6 bases). CDR3 size: 17 residues. V was shortened by 4 bases and J by 2 bases, with 20 bases between the two germline ends. Germline V gene lookup returns CDR1 SEHNR and CDR2 FQNEAQ (reference sequence). In DNA, the CDR3 is TGTGCCAGCAGCTCCGGACAGACCCCGACAATTAACACTGAAGCTTTCTTT. Residues: CASSSGQTPTINTEAFF.

This clone appeared a single time. This sequence joins TRBV15 and TRBJ1-5, with 11 positions matching TRBD1. Germline V gene sequence: CDR1 LNHNV, CDR2 YYDKDF (reference sequence). Losses at the gene ends were 3 bases for V and 7 bases for J; bases not matched to a gene: 5. This CDR3 has 15 amino acids. Here the CDR3 reads CATSRDRGPGQPQHF. In nucleotides, the CDR3 is TGTGCCACCAGCAGGGACAGGGGGCCAGGGCAGCCCCAGCATTTT.

This clone was picked up one time. The chain links TRBV18 to TRBJ1-2; tentative D call: TRBD1 (5 bases). The CDR3 runs to 14 residues. Deletions cut 3 bases from V and 2 bases from J, with 10 bases between. Germline values: CDR1 KGHSH, CDR2 LQKENI. The chain's CDR3 is CASSPNTGNYGYTF. As DNA, the CDR3 is TGTGCCAGCTCACCTAATACAGGAAACTATGGCTACACCTTC.

This clone was counted a few times. CDR3 DNA: TGCGCCAGCAGCCAAGATACAACGCCCCTCTCTGGAAACACCATATATTTT. Amino acids: CASSQDTTPLSGNTIYF. The V gene is TRBV4-3, the J gene TRBJ1-3; no firm D call. V shed 0 bases and J shed 0 bases, with 12 bases lying between them. Germline CDR1 LGHNA, CDR2 YSLEER. The length of the CDR3 is 17 residues.

Remarks on this clone: Other DNA sequences in the same sample also yield this CDR3. The chain employs TRBV5-1 and TRBJ2-3; the D is unclear. V lost 0 bases to trimming and J lost 0 bases, with 5 bases between them. Germline V CDR1 and CDR2: SGHRS, YFSETQ. The CDR3 covers 14 residues. CDR3 loop: CASSLGASTDTQYF. The CDR3 region has the DNA TGCGCCAGCAGCTTGGGGGCTAGCACAGATACGCAGTATTTT.

The chain employs TRBV11-1 and TRBJ1-1; the D is unclear. V shed 1 base and J shed 1 base, with 7 bases lying between them. Per the germline V gene, CDR1 is SGHAT and CDR2 is FQDESV (reference sequence). CDR3 length: 14 amino acids. Here the CDR3 DNA reads TGTGCCAGCAGCTTAGGCCGGGGGAACACTGAAGCTTTCTTT. Translating it yields CASSLGRGNTEAFF.

This clone was observed a single time. The chain couples TRBV11-2 to TRBJ1-4, with D possibly matching TRBD1 (5 bases). The germline V and J ends were trimmed by 4 bases and 4 bases, with 16 bases remaining between them. In germline, CDR1 is SGHAT, CDR2 FQNNGV. The CDR3 covers 16 residues. Here the CDR3 reads CASSSTGGTVNEKLFF. DNA for the CDR3: TGTGCCAGCAGCTCCACTGGGGGGACGGTTAATGAAAAACTGTTTTTT.

The chain employs TRBV7-3 and TRBJ1-1, with D perhaps matching TRBD1 (5 bases). The length of the CDR3 is 14 residues. Trimming stripped 5 bases from V and 1 base from J, with 11 bases between. CDR1 is SGHTA, CDR2 FQGTGA, per germline. CDR3 sequence: CASSRDRRNTEAFF. The CDR3, as DNA: TGTGCCAGCAGCCGCGACAGACGGAACACTGAAGCTTTCTTT.

The chain carries TRBV30 and TRBJ1-5, with 7 bases fitting TRBD1. Trimming took 2 bases from V and 4 from J; bases not matched to a gene: 8. Per the germline V gene, CDR1 is GTSNPN and CDR2 is SVGIG (reference sequence). This CDR3 is 15 amino acids long. Here the CDR3 DNA reads TGTGCCTGGAGTCCCGGGACAGCCCCTAATCAGCCCCAGCATTTT. It specifies CAWSPGTAPNQPQHF.

This chain links TRBV27 with TRBJ1-1; D not certain. V dropped 5 bases and J dropped 0 bases, with 13 bases sitting between them. The CDR3 length is 15 residues. Germline lookup yields CDR1 MNHEY and CDR2 SMNVEV (reference sequence). The CDR3 DNA follows: TGTGCCAGCAGTATAGCAGCCTATTTGAACACTGAAGCTTTCTTT. This encodes CASSIAAYLNTEAFF.